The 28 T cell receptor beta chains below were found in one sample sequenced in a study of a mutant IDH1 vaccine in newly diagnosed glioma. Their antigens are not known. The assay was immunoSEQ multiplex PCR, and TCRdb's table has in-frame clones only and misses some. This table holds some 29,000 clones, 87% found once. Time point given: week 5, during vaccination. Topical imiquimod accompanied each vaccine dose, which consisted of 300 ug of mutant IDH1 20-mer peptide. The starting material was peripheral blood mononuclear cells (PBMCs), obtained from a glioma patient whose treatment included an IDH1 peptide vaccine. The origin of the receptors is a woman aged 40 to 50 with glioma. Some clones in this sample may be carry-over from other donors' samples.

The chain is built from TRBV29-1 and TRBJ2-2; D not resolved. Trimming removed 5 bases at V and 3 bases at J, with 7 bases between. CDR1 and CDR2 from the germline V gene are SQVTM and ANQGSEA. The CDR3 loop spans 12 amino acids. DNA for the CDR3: TGCAGCGTTCCCGATGACACCGGGGAGCTGTTTTTT. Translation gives CSVPDDTGELFF.

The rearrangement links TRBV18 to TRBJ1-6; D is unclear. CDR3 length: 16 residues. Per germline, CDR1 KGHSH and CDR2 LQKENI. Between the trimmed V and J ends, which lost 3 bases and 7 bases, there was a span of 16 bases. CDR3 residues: CASSPRQPAVNSPLHF. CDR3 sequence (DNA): TGTGCCAGCTCACCCAGACAACCAGCAGTCAATTCACCCCTCCACTTT.

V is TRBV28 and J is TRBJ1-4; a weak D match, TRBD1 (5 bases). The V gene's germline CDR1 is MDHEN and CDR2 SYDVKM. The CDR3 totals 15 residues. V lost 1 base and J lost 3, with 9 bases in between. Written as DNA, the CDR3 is TGTGCCAGCAGTTTATATAGGGGACCTAATGAAAAACTGTTTTTT. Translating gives CASSLYRGPNEKLFF.

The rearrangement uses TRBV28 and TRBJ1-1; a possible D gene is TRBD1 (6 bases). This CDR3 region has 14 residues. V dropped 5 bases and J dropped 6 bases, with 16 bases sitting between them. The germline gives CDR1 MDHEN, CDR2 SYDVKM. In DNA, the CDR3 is TGTGCCAGCAGTCGCATTGGGACAACGGCTGAAGCTTTCTTT. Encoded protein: CASSRIGTTAEAFF.

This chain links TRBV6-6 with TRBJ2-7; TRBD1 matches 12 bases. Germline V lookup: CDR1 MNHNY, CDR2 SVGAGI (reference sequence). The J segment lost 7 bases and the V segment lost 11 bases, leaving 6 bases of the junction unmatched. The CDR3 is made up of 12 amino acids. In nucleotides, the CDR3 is TGTGCCTGCGGGACAGGGGGCAAAGAGCAGTACTTC. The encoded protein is CACGTGGKEQYF.

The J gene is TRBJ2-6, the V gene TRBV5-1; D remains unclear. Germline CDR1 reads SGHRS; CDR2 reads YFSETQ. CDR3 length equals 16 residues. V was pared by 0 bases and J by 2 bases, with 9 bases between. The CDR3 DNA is TGCGCCAGCAGCTTGGCCGTACAAGCTGGGGCCAACGTCCTGACTTTC. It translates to CASSLAVQAGANVLTF. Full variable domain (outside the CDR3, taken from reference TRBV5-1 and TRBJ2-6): KAGVTQTPRYLIKTRGQQVTLSCSPISGHRSVSWYQQTPGQGLQFLFEYFSETQRNKGNFPGRFSGRQFSNSRSEMNVSTLELGDSALYLCASSLAVQAGANVLTFGAGSRLTVL.

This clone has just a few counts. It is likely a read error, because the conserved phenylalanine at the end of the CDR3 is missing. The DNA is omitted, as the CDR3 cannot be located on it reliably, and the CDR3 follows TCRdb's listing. The CDR3 sequence is CASTPDRRR. This chain joins TRBV21-1 and TRBJ1-1; TRBD1, the D gene given by the table, was not confirmed from the DNA. TRBV21-1 corresponds to a pseudogene. Both ends counted, the CDR3 spans 9 residues.

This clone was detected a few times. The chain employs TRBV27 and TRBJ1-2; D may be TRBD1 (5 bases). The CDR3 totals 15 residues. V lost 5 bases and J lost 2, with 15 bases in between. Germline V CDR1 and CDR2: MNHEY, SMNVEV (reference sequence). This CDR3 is CASSPPRGDNYGYTF. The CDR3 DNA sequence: TGTGCCAGCAGTCCCCCGCGGGGGGACAACTATGGCTACACCTTC.

CDR3 protein: CSLGEKTEAFF. The CDR3 region has the DNA TGCAGTTTAGGGGAGAAAACTGAAGCTTTCTTT. The gene calls are TRBV20-1 and TRBJ1-1; TRBD1 might be the D (5 bases). The germline CDR1 and CDR2 sequences are DFQATT and SNEGSKA (reference sequence). There are 11 residues in the CDR3. V was trimmed by 8 bases and J by 5 bases, leaving 12 bases between them.

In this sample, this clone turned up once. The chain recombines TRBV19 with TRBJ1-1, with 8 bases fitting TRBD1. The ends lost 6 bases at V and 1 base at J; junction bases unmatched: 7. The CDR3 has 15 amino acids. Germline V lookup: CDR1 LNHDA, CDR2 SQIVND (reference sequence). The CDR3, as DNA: TGTGCCAGTAGGACAGGGGCTGGAGGGAACACTGAAGCTTTCTTT. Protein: CASRTGAGGNTEAFF.

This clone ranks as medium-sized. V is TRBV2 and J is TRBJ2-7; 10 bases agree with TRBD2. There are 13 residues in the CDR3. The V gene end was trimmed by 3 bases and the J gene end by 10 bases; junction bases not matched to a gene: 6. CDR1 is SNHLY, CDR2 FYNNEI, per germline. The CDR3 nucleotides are TGTGCCAGCAGTGAGTCGGTAGCGGGAGGTCAGTACTTC. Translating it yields CASSESVAGGQYF.

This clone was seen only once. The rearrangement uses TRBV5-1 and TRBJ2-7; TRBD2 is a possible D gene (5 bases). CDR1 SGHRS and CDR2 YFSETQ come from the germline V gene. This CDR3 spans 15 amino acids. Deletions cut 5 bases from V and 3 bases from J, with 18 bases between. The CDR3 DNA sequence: TGCGCCAGCAGGCGGACTTCGGATCAAGTCTACGAGCAGTACTTC. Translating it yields CASRRTSDQVYEQYF.

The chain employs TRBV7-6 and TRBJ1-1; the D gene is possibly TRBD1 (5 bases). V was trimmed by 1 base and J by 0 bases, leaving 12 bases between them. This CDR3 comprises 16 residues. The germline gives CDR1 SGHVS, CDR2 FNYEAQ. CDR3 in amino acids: CASSLGTGLLNTEAFF. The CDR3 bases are TGTGCCAGCAGCTTAGGAACAGGATTATTGAACACTGAAGCTTTCTTT.

CDR3 sequence (DNA): TGTGCCAGCAGCTTTGAGAACACCGGGGAGCTGTTTTTT. It codes for CASSFENTGELFF. The chain carries TRBV11-2 and TRBJ2-2; D gene ambiguous. The germline gives CDR1 SGHAT, CDR2 FQNNGV. The V end was cut by 3 bases, the J end by 1 base, with 3 bases between. CDR3 length: 13 amino acids.

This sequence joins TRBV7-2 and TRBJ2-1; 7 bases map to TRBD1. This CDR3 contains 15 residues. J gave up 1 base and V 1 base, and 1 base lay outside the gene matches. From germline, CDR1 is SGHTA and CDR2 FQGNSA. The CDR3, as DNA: TGTGCCAGCAGCTTAGACAGGGGTTCCTACAATGAGCAGTTCTTC. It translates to CASSLDRGSYNEQFF.

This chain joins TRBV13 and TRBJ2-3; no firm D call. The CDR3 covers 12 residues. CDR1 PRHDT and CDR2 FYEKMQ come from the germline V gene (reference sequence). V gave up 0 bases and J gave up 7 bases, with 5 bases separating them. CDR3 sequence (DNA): TGTGCCAGCAGCTTAGGCCGAAATACGCAGTATTTT. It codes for CASSLGRNTQYF.

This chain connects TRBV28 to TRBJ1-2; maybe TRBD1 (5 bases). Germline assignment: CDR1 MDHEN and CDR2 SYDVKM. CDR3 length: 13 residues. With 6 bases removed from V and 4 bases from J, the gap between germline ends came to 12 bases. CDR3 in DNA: TGTGCCAGCAGCCTGACAGTCACCTATGGCTACACCTTC. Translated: CASSLTVTYGYTF.

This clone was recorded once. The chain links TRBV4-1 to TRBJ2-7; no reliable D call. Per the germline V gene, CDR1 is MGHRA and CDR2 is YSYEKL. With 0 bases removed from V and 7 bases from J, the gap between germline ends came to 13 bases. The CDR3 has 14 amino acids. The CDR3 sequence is CASSQERARWEQYF. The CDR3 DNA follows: TGCGCCAGCAGCCAAGAACGGGCGCGGTGGGAGCAGTACTTC.

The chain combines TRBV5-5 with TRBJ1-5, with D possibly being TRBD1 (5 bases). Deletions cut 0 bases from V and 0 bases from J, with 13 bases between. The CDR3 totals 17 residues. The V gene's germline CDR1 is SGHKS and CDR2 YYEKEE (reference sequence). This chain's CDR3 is CASSLGPTVDSNQPQHF. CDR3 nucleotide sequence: TGTGCCAGCAGCTTGGGGCCGACAGTAGATAGCAATCAGCCCCAGCATTTT.

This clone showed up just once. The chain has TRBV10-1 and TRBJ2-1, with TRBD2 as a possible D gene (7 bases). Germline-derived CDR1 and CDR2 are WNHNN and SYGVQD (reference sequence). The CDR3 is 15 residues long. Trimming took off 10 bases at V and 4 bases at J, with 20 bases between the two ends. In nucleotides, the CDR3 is TGCGCCACCCGGAGGAGCGGGACACCATACAATGAGCAGTTCTTC. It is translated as CATRRSGTPYNEQFF.

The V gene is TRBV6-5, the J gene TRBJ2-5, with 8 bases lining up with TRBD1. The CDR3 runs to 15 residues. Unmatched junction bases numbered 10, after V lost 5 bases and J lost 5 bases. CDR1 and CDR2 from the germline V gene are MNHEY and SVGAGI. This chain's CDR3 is CASSPGQGLAETQYF. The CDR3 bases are TGTGCCAGCAGTCCCGGACAGGGCCTGGCGGAGACCCAGTACTTC.

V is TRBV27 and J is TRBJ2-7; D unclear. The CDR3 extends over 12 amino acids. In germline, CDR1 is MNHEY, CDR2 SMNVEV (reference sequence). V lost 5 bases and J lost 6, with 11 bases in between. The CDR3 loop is CASSQNLGEQYF. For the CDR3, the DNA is TGTGCCAGCAGTCAAAATCTCGGCGAGCAGTACTTC.

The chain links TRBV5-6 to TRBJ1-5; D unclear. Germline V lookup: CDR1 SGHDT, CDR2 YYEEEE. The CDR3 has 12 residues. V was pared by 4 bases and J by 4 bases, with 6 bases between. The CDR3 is CASSHGNQPQHF. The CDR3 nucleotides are TGTGCCAGCAGCCATGGAAATCAGCCCCAGCATTTT.

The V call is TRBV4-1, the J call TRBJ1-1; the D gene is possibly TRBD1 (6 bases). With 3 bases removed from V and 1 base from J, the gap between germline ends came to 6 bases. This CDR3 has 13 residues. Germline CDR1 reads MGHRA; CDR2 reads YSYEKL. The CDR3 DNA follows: TGCGCCAGCAGCCAGACAGGGAACACTGAAGCTTTCTTT. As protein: CASSQTGNTEAFF.

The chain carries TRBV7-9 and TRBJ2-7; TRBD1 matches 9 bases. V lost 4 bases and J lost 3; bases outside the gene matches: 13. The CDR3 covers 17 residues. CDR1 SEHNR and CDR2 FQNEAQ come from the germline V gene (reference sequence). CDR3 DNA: TGTGCCAGCAGCTCGATAAGACTTGACAGGGGGAACTACGAGCAGTACTTC. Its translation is CASSSIRLDRGNYEQYF.

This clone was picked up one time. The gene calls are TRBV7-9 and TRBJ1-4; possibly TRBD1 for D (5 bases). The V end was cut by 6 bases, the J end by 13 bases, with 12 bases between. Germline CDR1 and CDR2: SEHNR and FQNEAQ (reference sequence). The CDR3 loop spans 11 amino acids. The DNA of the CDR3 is TGTGCCAGCAGTCTTCTCGGGGGACTGTTTTTT. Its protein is CASSLLGGLFF.

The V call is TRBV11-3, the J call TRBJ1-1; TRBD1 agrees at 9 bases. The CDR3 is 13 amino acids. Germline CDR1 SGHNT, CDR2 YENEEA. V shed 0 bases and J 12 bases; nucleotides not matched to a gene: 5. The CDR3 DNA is TGTGCCAGCAGCTTAGAAGACGGGACAGGGCCTTTCTTT. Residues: CASSLEDGTGPFF.

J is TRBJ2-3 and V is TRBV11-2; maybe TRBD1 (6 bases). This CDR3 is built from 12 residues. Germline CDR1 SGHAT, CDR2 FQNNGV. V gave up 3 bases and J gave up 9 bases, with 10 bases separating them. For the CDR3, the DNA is TGTGCCAGCAGCTTTGGGGGCGAGACGCAGTATTTT. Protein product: CASSFGGETQYF.